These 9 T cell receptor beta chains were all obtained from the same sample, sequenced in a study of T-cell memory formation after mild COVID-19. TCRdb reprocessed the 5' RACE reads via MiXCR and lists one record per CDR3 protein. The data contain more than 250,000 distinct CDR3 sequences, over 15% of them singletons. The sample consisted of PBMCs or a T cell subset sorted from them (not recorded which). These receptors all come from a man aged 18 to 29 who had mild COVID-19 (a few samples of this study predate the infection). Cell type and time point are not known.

This CDR3 reads CSVLTADSQYYYGYTF. The CDR3 DNA sequence: TGCAGTGTCCTAACTGCGGACAGTCAGTACTACTATGGCTACACCTTC. This chain connects TRBV20-1 to TRBJ1-2; possibly TRBD1 for D (6 bases). This CDR3 has 16 amino acids. Trimming took 7 bases from V and 3 from J, leaving 24 bases between them. Germline V CDR1 and CDR2: DFQATT, SNEGSKA (reference sequence).

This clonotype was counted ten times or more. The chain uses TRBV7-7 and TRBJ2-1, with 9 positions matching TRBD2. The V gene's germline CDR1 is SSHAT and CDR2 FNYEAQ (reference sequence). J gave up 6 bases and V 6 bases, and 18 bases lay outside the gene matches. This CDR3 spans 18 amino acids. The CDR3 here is CASSPYGTSSYFFNEQFF. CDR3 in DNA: TGTGCCAGCAGTCCTTATGGGACTAGCTCGTACTTCTTCAATGAGCAGTTCTTC.

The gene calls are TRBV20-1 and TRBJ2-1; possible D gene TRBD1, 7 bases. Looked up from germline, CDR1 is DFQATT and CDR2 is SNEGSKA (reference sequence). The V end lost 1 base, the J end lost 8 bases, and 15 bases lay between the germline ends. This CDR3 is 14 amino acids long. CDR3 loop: CSARGDQGGDEQFF. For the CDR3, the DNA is TGCAGTGCTAGAGGGGACCAGGGGGGAGATGAGCAGTTCTTC.

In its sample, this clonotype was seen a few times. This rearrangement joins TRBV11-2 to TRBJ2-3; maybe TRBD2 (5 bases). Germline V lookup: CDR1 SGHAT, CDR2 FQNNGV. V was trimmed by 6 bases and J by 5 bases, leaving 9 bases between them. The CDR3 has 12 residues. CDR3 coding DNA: TGTGCCAGCAGACTCGAGGGAGATACGCAGTATTTT. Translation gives CASRLEGDTQYF.

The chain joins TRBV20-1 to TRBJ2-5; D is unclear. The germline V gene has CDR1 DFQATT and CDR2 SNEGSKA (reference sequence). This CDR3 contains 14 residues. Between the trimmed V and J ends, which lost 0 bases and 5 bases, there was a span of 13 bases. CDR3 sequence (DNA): TGCAGTGCTAGAGATCTCGGCGGCCTCGAGACCCAGTACTTC. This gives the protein CSARDLGGLETQYF.

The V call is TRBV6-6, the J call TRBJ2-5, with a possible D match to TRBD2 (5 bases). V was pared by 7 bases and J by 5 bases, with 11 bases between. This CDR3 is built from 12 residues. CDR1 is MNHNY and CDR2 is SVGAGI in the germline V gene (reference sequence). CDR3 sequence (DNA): TGTGCCAGCACTAGCCGAGATGAGACCCAGTACTTC. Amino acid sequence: CASTSRDETQYF.

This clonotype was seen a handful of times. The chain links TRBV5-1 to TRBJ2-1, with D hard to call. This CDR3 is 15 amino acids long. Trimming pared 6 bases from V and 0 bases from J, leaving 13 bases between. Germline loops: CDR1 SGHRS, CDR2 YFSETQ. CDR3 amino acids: CASMAGLSSYNEQFF. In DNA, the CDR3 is TGCGCCAGCATGGCAGGCCTATCCTCCTACAATGAGCAGTTCTTC.

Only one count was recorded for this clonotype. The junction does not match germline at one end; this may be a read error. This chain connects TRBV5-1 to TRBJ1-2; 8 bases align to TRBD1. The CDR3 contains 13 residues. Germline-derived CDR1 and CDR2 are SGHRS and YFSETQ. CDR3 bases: TGCGCCAGCAGATTGGCAGGGGGCCATGGCTACACCTTC. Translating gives CASRLAGGHGYTF.

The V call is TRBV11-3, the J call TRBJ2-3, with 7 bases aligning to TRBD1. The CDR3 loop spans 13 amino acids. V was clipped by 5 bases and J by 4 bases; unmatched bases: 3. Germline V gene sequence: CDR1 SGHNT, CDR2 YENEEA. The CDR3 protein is CASSSQGADTQYF. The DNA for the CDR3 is TGTGCCAGCAGCAGCCAGGGGGCAGATACGCAGTATTTT.